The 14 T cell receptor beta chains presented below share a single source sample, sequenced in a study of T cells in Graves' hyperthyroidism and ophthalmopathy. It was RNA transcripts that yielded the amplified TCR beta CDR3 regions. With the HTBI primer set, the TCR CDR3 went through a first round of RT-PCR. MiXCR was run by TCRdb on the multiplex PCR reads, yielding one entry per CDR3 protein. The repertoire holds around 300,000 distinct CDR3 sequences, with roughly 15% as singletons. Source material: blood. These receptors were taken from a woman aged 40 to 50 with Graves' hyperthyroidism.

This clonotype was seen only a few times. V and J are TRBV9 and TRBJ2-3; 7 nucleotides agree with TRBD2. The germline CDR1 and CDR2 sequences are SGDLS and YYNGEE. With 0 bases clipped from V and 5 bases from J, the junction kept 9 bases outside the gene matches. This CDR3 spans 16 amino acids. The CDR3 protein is CASSVALGGRLDTQYF. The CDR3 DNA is TGTGCCAGCAGCGTAGCCCTTGGCGGGAGATTAGATACGCAGTATTTT.

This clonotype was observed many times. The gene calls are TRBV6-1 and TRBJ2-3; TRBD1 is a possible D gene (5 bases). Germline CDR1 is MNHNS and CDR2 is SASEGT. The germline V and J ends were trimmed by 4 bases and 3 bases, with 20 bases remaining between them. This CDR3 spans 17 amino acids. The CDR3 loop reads CASSARRVGQGTDTQYF. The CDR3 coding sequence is TGTGCCAGCAGTGCCCGAAGGGTAGGGCAGGGTACAGATACGCAGTATTTT.

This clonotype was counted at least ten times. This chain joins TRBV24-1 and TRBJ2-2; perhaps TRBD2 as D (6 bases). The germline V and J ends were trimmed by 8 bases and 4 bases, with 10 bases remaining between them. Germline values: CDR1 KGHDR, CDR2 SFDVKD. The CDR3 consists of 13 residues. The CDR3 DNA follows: TGTGCCACCAATGCGGGGAGCACCGGGGAGCTGTTTTTT. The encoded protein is CATNAGSTGELFF.

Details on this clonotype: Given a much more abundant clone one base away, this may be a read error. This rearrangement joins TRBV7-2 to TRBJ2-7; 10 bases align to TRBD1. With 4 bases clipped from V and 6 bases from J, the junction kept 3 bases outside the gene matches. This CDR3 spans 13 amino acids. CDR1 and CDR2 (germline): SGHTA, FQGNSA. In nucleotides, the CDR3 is TGTGCCAGCAGCTCGGGACAGGGGCCCGAGCAGTACTTC. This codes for CASSSGQGPEQYF.

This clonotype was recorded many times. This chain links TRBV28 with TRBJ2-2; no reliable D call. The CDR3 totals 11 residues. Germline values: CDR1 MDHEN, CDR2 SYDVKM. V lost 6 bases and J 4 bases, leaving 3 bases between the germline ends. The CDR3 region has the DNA TGTGCCAGCAGATTCACCGGGGAGCTGTTTTTT. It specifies CASRFTGELFF.

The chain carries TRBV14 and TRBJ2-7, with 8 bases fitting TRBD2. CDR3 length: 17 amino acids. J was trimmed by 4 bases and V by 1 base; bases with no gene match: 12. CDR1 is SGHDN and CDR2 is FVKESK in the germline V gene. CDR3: CASSQGTAAGVGYEQYF. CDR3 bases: TGTGCCAGCAGCCAAGGGACAGCAGCGGGAGTCGGGTACGAGCAGTACTTC.

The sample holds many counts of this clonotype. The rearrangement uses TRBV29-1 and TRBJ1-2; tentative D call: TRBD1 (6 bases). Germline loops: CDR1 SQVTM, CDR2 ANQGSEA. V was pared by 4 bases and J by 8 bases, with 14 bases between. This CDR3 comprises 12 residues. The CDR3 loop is CSVVDQGNGYTF. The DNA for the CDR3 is TGCAGCGTTGTAGATCAGGGGAACGGCTACACCTTC.

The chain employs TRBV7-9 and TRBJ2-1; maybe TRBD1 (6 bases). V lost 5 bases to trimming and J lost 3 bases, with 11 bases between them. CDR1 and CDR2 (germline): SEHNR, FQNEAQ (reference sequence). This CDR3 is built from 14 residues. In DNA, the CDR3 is TGTGCCAGCAGCCCCTGGGACAACTACAATGAGCAGTTCTTC. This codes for CASSPWDNYNEQFF.

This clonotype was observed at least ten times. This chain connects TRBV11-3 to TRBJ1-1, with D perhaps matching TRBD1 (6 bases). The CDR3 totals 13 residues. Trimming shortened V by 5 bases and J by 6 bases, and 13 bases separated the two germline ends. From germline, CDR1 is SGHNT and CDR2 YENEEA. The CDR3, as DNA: TGTGCCAGCAGCCCAACAGGGTCCGCTGAAGCTTTCTTT. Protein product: CASSPTGSAEAFF.

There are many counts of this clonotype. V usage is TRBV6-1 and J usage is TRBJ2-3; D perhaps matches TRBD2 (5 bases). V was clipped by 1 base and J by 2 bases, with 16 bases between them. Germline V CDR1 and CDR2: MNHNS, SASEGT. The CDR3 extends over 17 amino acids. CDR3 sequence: CASSEVRTSLLTDTQYF. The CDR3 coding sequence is TGTGCCAGCAGTGAAGTGAGGACTTCACTGCTCACAGATACGCAGTATTTT.

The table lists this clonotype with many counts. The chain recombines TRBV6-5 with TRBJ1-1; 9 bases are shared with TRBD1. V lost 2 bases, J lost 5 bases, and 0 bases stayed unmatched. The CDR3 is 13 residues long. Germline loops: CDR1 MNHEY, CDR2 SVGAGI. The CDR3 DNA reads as TGTGCCAGCAGTTACGGACAGGGGACTGAAGCTTTCTTT. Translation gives CASSYGQGTEAFF.

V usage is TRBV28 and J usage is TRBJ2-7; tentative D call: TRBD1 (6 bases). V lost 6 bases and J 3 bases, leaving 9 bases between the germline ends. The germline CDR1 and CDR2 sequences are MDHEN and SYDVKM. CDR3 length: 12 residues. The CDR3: CASRTGDYEQYF. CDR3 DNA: TGTGCCAGCAGGACAGGAGACTACGAGCAGTACTTC.

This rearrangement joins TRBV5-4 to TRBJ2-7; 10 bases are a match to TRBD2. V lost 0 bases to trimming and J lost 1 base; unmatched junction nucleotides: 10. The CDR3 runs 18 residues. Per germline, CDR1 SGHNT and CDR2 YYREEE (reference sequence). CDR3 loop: CASSLELAGGGGSYEQYF. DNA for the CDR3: TGTGCCAGCAGCTTGGAATTAGCGGGAGGTGGGGGGTCCTACGAGCAGTACTTC.

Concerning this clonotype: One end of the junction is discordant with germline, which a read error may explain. This CDR3 reads CASSQGDRGGTGAFF. The DNA for the CDR3 is TGTGCCAGCAGCCAGGGCGACAGGGGAGGCACTGGAGCTTTCTTT. This chain uses TRBV3-1 with TRBJ1-1, with 8 bases that match TRBD1. CDR1 and CDR2 (germline): LGHDT, YNNKEL (reference sequence). This CDR3 contains 15 residues.